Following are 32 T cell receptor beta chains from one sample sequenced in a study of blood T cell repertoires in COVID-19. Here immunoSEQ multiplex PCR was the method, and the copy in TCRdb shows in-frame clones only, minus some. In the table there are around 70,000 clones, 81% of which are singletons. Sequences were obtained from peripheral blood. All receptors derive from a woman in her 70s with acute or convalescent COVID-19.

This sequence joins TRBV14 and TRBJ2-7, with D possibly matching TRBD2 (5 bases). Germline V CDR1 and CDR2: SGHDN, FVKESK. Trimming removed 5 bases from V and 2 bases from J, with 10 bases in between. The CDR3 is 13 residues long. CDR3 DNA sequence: TGTGCCAGCAGCGGGAGCCGTACCTACGAGCAGTACTTC. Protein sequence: CASSGSRTYEQYF.

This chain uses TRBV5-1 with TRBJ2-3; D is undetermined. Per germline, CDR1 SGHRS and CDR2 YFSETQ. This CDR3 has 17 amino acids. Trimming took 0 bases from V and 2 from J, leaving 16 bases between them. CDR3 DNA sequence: TGCGCCAGCAGCTTGGCCGCTAGTCGCACCGTCACAGATACGCAGTATTTT. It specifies CASSLAASRTVTDTQYF.

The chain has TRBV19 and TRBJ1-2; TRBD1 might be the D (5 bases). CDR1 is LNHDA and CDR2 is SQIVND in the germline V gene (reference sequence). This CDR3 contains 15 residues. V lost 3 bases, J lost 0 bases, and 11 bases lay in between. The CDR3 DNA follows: TGTGCCAGTAGTATTGTTGGGGGGACTAACTATGGCTACACCTTC. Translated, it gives CASSIVGGTNYGYTF.

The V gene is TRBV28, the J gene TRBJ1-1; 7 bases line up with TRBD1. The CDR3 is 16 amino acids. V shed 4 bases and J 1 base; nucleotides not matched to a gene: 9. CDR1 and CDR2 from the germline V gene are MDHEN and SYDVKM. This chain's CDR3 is CASSSPWTGANTEAFF. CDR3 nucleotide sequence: TGTGCCAGCAGTTCTCCGTGGACAGGAGCGAACACTGAAGCTTTCTTT.

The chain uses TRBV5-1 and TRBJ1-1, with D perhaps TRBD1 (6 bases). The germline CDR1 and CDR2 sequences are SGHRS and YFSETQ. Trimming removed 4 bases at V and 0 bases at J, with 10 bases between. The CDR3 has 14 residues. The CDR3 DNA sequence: TGCGCCAGCAGCAAGGACAGTTTGAACACTGAAGCTTTCTTT. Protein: CASSKDSLNTEAFF.

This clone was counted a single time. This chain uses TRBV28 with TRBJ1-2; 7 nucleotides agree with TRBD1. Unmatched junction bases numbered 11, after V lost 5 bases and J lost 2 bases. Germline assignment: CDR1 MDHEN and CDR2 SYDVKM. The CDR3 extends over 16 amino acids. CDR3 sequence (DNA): TGTGCCAGCAGTACGTCCGGGACAGATCGCAACTATGGCTACACCTTC. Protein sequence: CASSTSGTDRNYGYTF.

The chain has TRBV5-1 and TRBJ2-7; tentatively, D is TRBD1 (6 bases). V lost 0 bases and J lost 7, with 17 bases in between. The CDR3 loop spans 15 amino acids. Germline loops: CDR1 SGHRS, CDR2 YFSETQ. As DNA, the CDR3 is TGCGCCAGCAGCTTGGGAGGCAGGGGCTCCTCTGAGCAGTACTTC. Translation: CASSLGGRGSSEQYF. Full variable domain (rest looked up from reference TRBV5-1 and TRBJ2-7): KAGVTQTPRYLIKTRGQQVTLSCSPISGHRSVSWYQQTPGQGLQFLFEYFSETQRNKGNFPGRFSGRQFSNSRSEMNVSTLELGDSALYLCASSLGGRGSSEQYFGPGTRLTVT.

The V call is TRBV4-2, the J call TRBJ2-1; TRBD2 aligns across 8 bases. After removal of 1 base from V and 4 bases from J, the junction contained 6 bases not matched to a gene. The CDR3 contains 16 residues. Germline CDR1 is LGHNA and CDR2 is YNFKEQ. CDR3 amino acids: CASSQGPGGIYNEQFF. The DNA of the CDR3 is TGTGCCAGCAGCCAAGGTCCGGGAGGGATTTACAATGAGCAGTTCTTC.

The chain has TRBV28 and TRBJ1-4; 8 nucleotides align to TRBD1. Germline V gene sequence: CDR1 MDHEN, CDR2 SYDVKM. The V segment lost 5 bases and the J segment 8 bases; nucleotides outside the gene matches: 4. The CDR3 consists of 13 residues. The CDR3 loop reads CASSQGAGEKLFF. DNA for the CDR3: TGTGCCAGCAGTCAGGGGGCGGGGGAAAAACTGTTTTTT.

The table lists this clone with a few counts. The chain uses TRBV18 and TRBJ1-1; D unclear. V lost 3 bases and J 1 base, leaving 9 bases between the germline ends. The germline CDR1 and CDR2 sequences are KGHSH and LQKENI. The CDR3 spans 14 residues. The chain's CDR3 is CASSPLGPNTEAFF. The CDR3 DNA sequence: TGTGCCAGCTCACCCTTGGGCCCGAACACTGAAGCTTTCTTT.

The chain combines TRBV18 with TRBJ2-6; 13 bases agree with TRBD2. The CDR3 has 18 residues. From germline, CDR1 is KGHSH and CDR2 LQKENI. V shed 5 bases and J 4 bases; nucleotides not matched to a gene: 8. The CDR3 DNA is TGTGCCAGCTCATACGGACTAGCGGGAGAGTCCGGGGCCAACGTCCTGACTTTC. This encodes CASSYGLAGESGANVLTF.

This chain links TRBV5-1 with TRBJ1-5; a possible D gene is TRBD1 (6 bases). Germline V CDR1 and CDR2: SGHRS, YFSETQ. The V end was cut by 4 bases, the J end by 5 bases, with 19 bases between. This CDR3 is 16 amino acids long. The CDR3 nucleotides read TGCGCCAGCAGCCCCCGTCCCGGACAGACCCATCAGCCCCAGCATTTT. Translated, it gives CASSPRPGQTHQPQHF. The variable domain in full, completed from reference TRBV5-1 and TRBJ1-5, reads KAGVTQTPRYLIKTRGQQVTLSCSPISGHRSVSWYQQTPGQGLQFLFEYFSETQRNKGNFPGRFSGRQFSNSRSEMNVSTLELGDSALYLCASSPRPGQTHQPQHFGDGTRLSIL.

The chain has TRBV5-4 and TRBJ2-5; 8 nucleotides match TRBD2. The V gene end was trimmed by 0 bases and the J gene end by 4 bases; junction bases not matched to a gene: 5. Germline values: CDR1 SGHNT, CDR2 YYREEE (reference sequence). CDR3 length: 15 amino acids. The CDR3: CASSLVLAGTETQYF. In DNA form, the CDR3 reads TGTGCCAGCAGCTTGGTTTTAGCGGGAACAGAGACCCAGTACTTC.

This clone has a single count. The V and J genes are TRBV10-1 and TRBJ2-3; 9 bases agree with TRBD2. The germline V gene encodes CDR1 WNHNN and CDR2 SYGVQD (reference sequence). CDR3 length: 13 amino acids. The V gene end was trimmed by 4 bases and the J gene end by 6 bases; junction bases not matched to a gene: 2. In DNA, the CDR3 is TGCGCCAGCAGTGCAGCGGGAGGTGATACGCAGTATTTT. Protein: CASSAAGGDTQYF.

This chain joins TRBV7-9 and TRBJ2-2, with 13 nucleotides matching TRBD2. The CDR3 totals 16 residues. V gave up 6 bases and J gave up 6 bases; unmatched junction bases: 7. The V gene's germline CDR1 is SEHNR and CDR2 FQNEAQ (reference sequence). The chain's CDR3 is CASRAGTSGISGELFF. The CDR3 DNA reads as TGTGCCAGCAGGGCCGGGACTAGCGGGATCTCCGGGGAGCTGTTTTTT.

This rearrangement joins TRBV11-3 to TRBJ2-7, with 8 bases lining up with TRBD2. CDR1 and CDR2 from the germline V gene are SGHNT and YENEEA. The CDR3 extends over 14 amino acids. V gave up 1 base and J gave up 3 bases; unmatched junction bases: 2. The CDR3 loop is CASSLAGGIYEQYF. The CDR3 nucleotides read TGTGCCAGCAGCTTAGCGGGGGGGATCTACGAGCAGTACTTC. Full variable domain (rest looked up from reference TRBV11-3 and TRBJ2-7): EAGVVQSPRYKIIEKKQPVAFWCNPISGHNTLYWYLQNLGQGPELLIRYENEEAVDDSQLPKDRFSAERLKGVDSTLKIQPAELGDSAVYLCASSLAGGIYEQYFGPGTRLTVT.

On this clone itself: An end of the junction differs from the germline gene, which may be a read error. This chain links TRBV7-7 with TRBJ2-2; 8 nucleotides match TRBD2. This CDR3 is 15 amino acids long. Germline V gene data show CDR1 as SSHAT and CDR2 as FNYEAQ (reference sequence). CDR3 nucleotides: TGTGCTAGCAGCTCTAGCGGGTTAGGCACCGGGGAGCTGTTTTTT. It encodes CASSSSGLGTGELFF.

In DNA form, the CDR3 reads TGCGCCAGCAGTGCGGGACAGGGAATTGGTCAGCCCCAGCATTTT. Its protein is CASSAGQGIGQPQHF. The chain couples TRBV5-1 to TRBJ1-5; 9 bases fit TRBD1. CDR3 size: 15 residues. The V and J ends lost 5 bases and 6 bases, in that order; junction bases with no gene match: 9. Germline-derived CDR1 and CDR2 are SGHRS and YFSETQ.

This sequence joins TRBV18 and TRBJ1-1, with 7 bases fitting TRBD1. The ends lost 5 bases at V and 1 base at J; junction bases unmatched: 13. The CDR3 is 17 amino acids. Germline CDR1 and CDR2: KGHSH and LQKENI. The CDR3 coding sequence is TGTGCCAGCTCATCAACTCCCGGACAGGCGAGGAACACTGAAGCTTTCTTT. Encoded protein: CASSSTPGQARNTEAFF.

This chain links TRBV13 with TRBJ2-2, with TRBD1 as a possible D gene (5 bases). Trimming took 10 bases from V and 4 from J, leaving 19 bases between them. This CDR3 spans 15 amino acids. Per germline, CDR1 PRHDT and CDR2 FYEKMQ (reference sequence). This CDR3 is CATLGWGGGTGELFF. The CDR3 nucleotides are TGTGCCACCCTGGGGTGGGGCGGTGGCACCGGGGAGCTGTTTTTT.

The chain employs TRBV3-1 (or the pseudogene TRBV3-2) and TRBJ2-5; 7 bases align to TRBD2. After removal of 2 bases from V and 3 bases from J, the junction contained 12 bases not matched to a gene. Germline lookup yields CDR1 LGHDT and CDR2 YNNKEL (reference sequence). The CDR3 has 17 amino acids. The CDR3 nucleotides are TGTGCCAGCAGCCAATGGGAGGGAGGGCCGTTAGAAGAGACCCAGTACTTC. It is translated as CASSQWEGGPLEETQYF.

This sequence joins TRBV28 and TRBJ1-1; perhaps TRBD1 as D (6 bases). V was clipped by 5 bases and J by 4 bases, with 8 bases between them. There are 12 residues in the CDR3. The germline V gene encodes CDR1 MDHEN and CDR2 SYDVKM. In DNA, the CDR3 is TGTGCCAGCAGTCAGGGGCCCACTGAAGCTTTCTTT. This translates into CASSQGPTEAFF.

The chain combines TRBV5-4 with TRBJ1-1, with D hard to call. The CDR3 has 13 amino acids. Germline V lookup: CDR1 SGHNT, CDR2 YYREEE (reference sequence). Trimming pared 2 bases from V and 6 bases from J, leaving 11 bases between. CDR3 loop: CASSFGGGAEAFF. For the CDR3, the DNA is TGTGCCAGCAGCTTTGGAGGTGGGGCTGAAGCTTTCTTT.

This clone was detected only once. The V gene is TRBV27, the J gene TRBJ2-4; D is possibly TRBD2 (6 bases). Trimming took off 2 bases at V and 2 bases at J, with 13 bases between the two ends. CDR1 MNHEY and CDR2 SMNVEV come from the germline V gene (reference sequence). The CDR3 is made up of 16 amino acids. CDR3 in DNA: TGTGCCAGCAGTTTAACTGGACTACTTTCCAAAAACATTCAGTACTTC. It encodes CASSLTGLLSKNIQYF.

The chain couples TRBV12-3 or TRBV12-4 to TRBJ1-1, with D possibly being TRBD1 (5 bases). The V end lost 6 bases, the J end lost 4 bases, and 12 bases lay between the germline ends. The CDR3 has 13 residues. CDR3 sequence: CASRSQGFTEAFF. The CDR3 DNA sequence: TGTGCCAGCAGGAGTCAGGGTTTCACTGAAGCTTTCTTT.

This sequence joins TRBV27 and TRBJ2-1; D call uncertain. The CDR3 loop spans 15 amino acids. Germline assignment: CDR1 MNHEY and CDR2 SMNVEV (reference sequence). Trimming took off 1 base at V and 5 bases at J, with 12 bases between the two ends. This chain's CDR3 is CASSLWVAQNNEQFF. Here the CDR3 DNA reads TGTGCCAGCAGTTTATGGGTAGCTCAGAACAATGAGCAGTTCTTC.

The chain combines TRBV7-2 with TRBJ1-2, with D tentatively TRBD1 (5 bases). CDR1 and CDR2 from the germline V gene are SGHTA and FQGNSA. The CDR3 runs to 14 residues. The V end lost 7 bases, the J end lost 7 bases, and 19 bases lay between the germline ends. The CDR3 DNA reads TGTGCCAGCACCCTACACCGGGGGAAGTCTGGCTACACCTTC. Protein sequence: CASTLHRGKSGYTF.

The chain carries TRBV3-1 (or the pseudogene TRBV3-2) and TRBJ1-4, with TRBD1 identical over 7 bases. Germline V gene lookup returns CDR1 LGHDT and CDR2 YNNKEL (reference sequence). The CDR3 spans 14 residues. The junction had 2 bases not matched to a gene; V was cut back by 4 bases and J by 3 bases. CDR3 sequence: CASSLDRANEKLFF. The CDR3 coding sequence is TGTGCCAGCAGCCTCGACAGGGCTAATGAAAAACTGTTTTTT.

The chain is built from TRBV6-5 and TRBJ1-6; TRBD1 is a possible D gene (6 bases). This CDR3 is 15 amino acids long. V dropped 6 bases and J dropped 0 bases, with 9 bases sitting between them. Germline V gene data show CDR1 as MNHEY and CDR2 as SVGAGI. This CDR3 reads CASRTGSSYNSPLHF. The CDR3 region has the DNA TGTGCCAGCAGAACAGGGAGCTCCTATAATTCACCCCTCCACTTT.

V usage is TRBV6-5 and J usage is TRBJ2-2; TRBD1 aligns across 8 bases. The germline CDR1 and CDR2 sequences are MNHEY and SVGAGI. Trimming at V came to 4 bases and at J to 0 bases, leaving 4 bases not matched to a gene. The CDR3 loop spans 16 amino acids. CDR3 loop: CASSWSGGSNTGELFF. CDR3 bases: TGTGCCAGCAGTTGGTCAGGGGGCTCGAACACCGGGGAGCTGTTTTTT.

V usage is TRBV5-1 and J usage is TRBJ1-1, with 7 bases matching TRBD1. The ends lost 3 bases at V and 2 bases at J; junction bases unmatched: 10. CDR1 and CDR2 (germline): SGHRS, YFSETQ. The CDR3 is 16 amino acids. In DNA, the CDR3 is TGCGCCAGCAGCTGGGGCCGGGACAGAAGAAACACTGAAGCTTTCTTT. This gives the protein CASSWGRDRRNTEAFF.

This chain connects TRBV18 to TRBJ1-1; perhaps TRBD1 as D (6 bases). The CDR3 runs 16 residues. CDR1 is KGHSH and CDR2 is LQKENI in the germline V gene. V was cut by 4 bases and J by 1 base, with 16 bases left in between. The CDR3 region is CASSQKGHGRNTEAFF. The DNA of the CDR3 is TGTGCCAGCTCACAAAAGGGACATGGTCGGAACACTGAAGCTTTCTTT.